What follows are 31 T cell receptor beta chains derived from one specimen sequenced in a study of T-cell reconstitution after alpha-beta-depleted transplantation in children (dated by TCRdb to about 2016). The label giving this sample's treatment or condition can be read as: allogeneic hematopoietic cell transplantation with graft depleted of TCRalphabeta T cells and CD19 B cells. Library construction relied on PCR. Reads for this sample came from an Illumina HiSeq 2500. TCR libraries were prepared with molecular barcoding, using unique molecular identifiers to normalize TCRbeta repertoire quantification. TCRdb redid the processing of the public reads, applying fastp at Q25 and MiXCR, and retained in-frame beta chains. Merged by CDR3 protein, the rows form single entries marked with the most common genes and DNA. The sample table holds around 490,000 distinct CDR3 sequences, of which about 10% were seen once. Of the sample, around 15% is held by the ten largest clones.

Material: PBMCs, mostly from graft donor cells, obtained 180 days after TCRalphabeta/CD19-depleted stem cell transplant. These receptors came from a female patient aged 2 to 10 who had a stem cell transplant for aplastic anemia, so the T cells may come from the graft donor.

The chain has TRBV29-1 and TRBJ2-7, with 8 nucleotides matching TRBD2. V shed 1 base, J shed 1 base, and the junction held 9 bases outside the gene matches. The CDR3 sequence is 16 residues long. Germline lookup yields CDR1 SQVTM and CDR2 ANQGSEA. In DNA, the CDR3 is TGCAGCGTTGAAGGTGGGAGCGGGGGTCGGTCCTACGAGCAGTACTTC. Residues: CSVEGGSGGRSYEQYF.

This clonotype was seen a handful of times. The V gene is TRBV9, the J gene TRBJ2-1, with TRBD2 identical over 8 bases. V lost 4 bases, J lost 2 bases, and 8 bases stayed unmatched. Germline V lookup: CDR1 SGDLS, CDR2 YYNGEE. There are 16 residues in the CDR3. CDR3 in DNA: TGTGCCAGCAGCCCCCCAAGCGGGAGAACCTACAATGAGCAGTTCTTC. Translated: CASSPPSGRTYNEQFF.

This clonotype was detected only a few times. J is TRBJ1-1 and V is TRBV29-1; no reliable D call. Germline assignment: CDR1 SQVTM and CDR2 ANQGSEA. The CDR3 loop spans 12 amino acids. V lost 3 bases and J lost 1, with 6 bases in between. CDR3 in amino acids: CSVEAENTEAFF. In nucleotides, the CDR3 is TGCAGCGTTGAGGCGGAGAACACTGAAGCTTTCTTT. Full variable domain (remainder filled in from reference TRBV29-1 and TRBJ1-1): SAVISQKPSRDICQRGTSLTIQCQVDSQVTMMFWYRQQPGQSLTLIATANQGSEATYESGFVIDKFPISRPNLTFSTLTVSNMSPEDSSIYLCSVEAENTEAFFGQGTRLTVV.

The chain has TRBV25-1 and TRBJ1-4; tentative D call: TRBD1 (5 bases). The germline V gene encodes CDR1 MGHDK and CDR2 SYGVNS. V was clipped by 1 base and J by 4 bases, with 19 bases between them. This CDR3 is 18 amino acids long. CDR3 loop: CASSESVKDWGVNEKLFF. In DNA form, the CDR3 reads TGTGCCAGCAGTGAATCGGTTAAAGATTGGGGCGTTAATGAAAAACTGTTTTTT.

This clonotype turned up a few times. The chain couples TRBV18 to TRBJ1-2, with TRBD1 as a possible D gene (5 bases). The CDR3 is 16 amino acids. V gave up 0 bases and J gave up 3 bases, with 14 bases separating them. Germline loops: CDR1 KGHSH, CDR2 LQKENI. The CDR3 reads CASSPPGLTEDYGYTF. DNA of the CDR3: TGTGCCAGCTCACCACCGGGACTTACGGAGGACTATGGCTACACCTTC.

V gene TRBV29-1 combines with J gene TRBJ1-3; D is undetermined. The V gene lost 5 bases and the J gene lost 4 bases, with 12 bases spanning the gap. Germline V gene lookup returns CDR1 SQVTM and CDR2 ANQGSEA. The CDR3 loop spans 13 amino acids. In DNA, the CDR3 is TGCAGCGTTTCCACCAGGACCGGAAACACCATATATTTT. This encodes CSVSTRTGNTIYF.

Many counts were recorded for this clonotype. The rearrangement joins TRBV20-1 to TRBJ2-1, with a weak D call TRBD1 (5 bases). This CDR3 comprises 15 residues. Germline loops: CDR1 DFQATT, CDR2 SNEGSKA (reference sequence). Trimming took 3 bases from V and 1 from J, leaving 13 bases between them. CDR3 region: CSARRQLYSYNEQFF. Written as DNA, the CDR3 is TGCAGTGCTAGGCGACAGCTTTATTCCTACAATGAGCAGTTCTTC.

The sample holds a few counts of this clonotype. This rearrangement joins TRBV12-3 or TRBV12-4 to TRBJ1-4, with D perhaps TRBD1 (6 bases). Trimming took off 2 bases at V and 7 bases at J, with 14 bases between the two ends. The CDR3 totals 15 residues. CDR3 DNA: TGTGCCAGCAGTTTATTCGGCAGGGGTATTGAAAAACTGTTTTTT. This sequence encodes CASSLFGRGIEKLFF.

V usage is TRBV5-1 and J usage is TRBJ2-2, with no clear D. CDR1 and CDR2 (germline): SGHRS, YFSETQ. Trimming pared 3 bases from V and 5 bases from J, leaving 11 bases between. This CDR3 has 14 residues. CDR3 region: CASSSARATGELFF. CDR3 nucleotides: TGCGCCAGCAGCTCAGCTAGGGCAACCGGGGAGCTGTTTTTT.

This clonotype has at least ten counts. The chain is built from TRBV6-5 and TRBJ1-1; 7 nucleotides line up with TRBD1. The CDR3 extends over 15 amino acids. Germline CDR1 MNHEY, CDR2 SVGAGI. The trim removed 7 bases at V and 1 base at J, leaving 9 bases unmatched. CDR3 nucleotide sequence: TGTGCCAGCATCGACGGACAGGCAGGGAACACTGAAGCTTTCTTT. This codes for CASIDGQAGNTEAFF.

This clonotype was detected only a few times. V gene TRBV24-1 combines with J gene TRBJ2-1, with no clear D. CDR1 KGHDR and CDR2 SFDVKD come from the germline V gene. With 7 bases removed from V and 8 bases from J, the gap between germline ends came to 11 bases. This CDR3 contains 12 residues. Here the CDR3 reads CATSRRVDEQFF. CDR3 DNA sequence: TGTGCCACCAGCCGAAGGGTTGATGAGCAGTTCTTC.

This clonotype occurred many times. CDR3 protein: CASSLAWDNEQFF. In DNA, the CDR3 is TGTGCCAGCAGCTTAGCCTGGGACAATGAGCAGTTCTTC. The rearrangement links TRBV7-6 to TRBJ2-1; D unclear. CDR3 size: 13 residues. With 0 bases removed from V and 5 bases from J, the gap between germline ends came to 5 bases. Germline values: CDR1 SGHVS, CDR2 FNYEAQ. Supplemented by reference TRBV7-6 and TRBJ2-1, the full variable domain reads GAGVSQSPRYKVTKRGQDVALRCDPISGHVSLYWYRQALGQGPEFLTYFNYEAQQDKSGLPNDRFSAERPEGSISTLTIQRTEQRDSAMYRCASSLAWDNEQFFGPGTRLTVL.

This clonotype occurred many times. V usage is TRBV29-1 and J usage is TRBJ2-5, with D possibly TRBD1 on 5 matching bases. Trimming took off 1 base at V and 1 base at J, with 13 bases between the two ends. This CDR3 has 15 residues. Germline V gene sequence: CDR1 SQVTM, CDR2 ANQGSEA. CDR3 sequence (DNA): TGCAGCGTTGAAGTTCTACCAGGGTTCCAAGAGACCCAGTACTTC. This gives the protein CSVEVLPGFQETQYF.

The chain couples TRBV4-2 to TRBJ2-1, with D possibly being TRBD2 (5 bases). V was cut by 4 bases and J by 7 bases, with 11 bases left in between. The CDR3 consists of 13 residues. In germline, CDR1 is LGHNA, CDR2 YNFKEQ. CDR3 loop: CASSRTGVNEQFF. CDR3 nucleotides: TGTGCCAGCAGCCGGACCGGGGTGAATGAGCAGTTCTTC.

The sample holds a few counts of this clonotype. The chain uses TRBV20-1 and TRBJ2-2; D is uncertain. The ends were cut back, 5 bases at V and 5 bases at J, with 15 bases in the middle. The V gene's germline CDR1 is DFQATT and CDR2 SNEGSKA (reference sequence). CDR3 length equals 14 residues. DNA for the CDR3: TGCAGTGCTCTCAACCTCGCCGGGACCGGGGAGCTGTTTTTT. Amino acid sequence: CSALNLAGTGELFF.

This clonotype was picked up a small number of times. J is TRBJ2-3 and V is TRBV4-3; TRBD2 might be the D (7 bases). Germline CDR1 reads LGHNA; CDR2 reads YSLEER. Trimming shortened V by 4 bases and J by 5 bases, and 22 bases separated the two germline ends. This CDR3 has 17 amino acids. CDR3 in amino acids: CASSPLSGGAGVDTQYF. CDR3 DNA sequence: TGCGCCAGCAGCCCCTTGAGTGGGGGCGCGGGAGTAGATACGCAGTATTTT.

CDR3 DNA sequence: TGCAGCGCCGAGGGGTCTAGCGGGAGTATATATGAGCAGTTCTTC. It translates to CSAEGSSGSIYEQFF. The chain has TRBV29-1 and TRBJ2-1; 10 nucleotides agree with TRBD2. The CDR3 has 15 residues. V was clipped by 7 bases and J by 8 bases; unmatched bases: 14. CDR1 and CDR2 from the germline V gene are SQVTM and ANQGSEA.

The table lists this clonotype with a few counts. V gene TRBV4-1 combines with J gene TRBJ2-5; D not resolved. Germline V lookup: CDR1 MGHRA, CDR2 YSYEKL. The CDR3 consists of 16 residues. Trimming stripped 3 bases from V and 0 bases from J, with 14 bases between. The CDR3 region is CASSQRRLLYQETQYF. The CDR3 DNA sequence: TGCGCCAGCAGCCAGAGGCGACTCCTGTACCAAGAGACCCAGTACTTC.

V usage is TRBV12-3 or TRBV12-4 and J usage is TRBJ1-1; TRBD1 aligns across 7 bases. The junction had 7 bases not matched to a gene; V was cut back by 2 bases and J by 4 bases. CDR3 length: 15 amino acids. The CDR3 reads CASSLTGRGGTEAFF. The CDR3 coding sequence is TGTGCCAGCAGTTTAACGGGCAGGGGGGGCACTGAAGCTTTCTTT.

This CDR3 reads CASSLPPRTGRDTEAFF. The DNA for the CDR3 is TGTGCCAGCAGCTTACCCCCTCGGACAGGGCGGGACACTGAAGCTTTCTTT. The V gene is TRBV7-9, the J gene TRBJ1-1, with TRBD1 matching 8 bases. V lost 2 bases, J lost 3 bases, and 11 bases stayed unmatched. The CDR3 length is 17 residues. Looked up from germline, CDR1 is SEHNR and CDR2 is FQNEAQ (reference sequence). The variable domain in full, with the rest retrieved from reference TRBV7-9 and TRBJ1-1, is DTGVSQNPRHKITKRGQNVTFRCDPISEHNRLYWYRQTLGQGPEFLTYFQNEAQLEKSRLLSDRFSAERPKGSFSTLEIQRTEQGDSAMYLCASSLPPRTGRDTEAFFGQGTRLTVV.

The chain recombines TRBV7-2 with TRBJ2-3, with 8 bases aligning to TRBD1. CDR3 length: 15 amino acids. V shed 1 base and J 4 bases; nucleotides not matched to a gene: 4. CDR1 and CDR2 from the germline V gene are SGHTA and FQGNSA. CDR3 in amino acids: CASSLGGQVPDTQYF. In DNA, the CDR3 is TGTGCCAGCAGCTTAGGGGGACAGGTCCCAGATACGCAGTATTTT.

This clonotype was recorded many times. The rearrangement links TRBV12-3 or TRBV12-4 to TRBJ1-6, with D possibly TRBD1 on 5 matching bases. V lost 4 bases and J lost 7, with 17 bases in between. The CDR3 consists of 16 residues. CDR3: CASSSGDAPLNSPLHF. In nucleotides, the CDR3 is TGTGCCAGCAGTTCGGGGGACGCGCCTTTGAATTCACCCCTCCACTTT.

J is TRBJ1-2 and V is TRBV18, with D unclear. Trimming took off 3 bases at V and 6 bases at J, with 8 bases between the two ends. The germline V gene has CDR1 KGHSH and CDR2 LQKENI. The CDR3 covers 12 residues. In DNA, the CDR3 is TGTGCCAGCTCACCTTCGCGGGATGGCTACACCTTC. Translating it yields CASSPSRDGYTF. The full variable domain, completed using reference TRBV18 and TRBJ1-2, is NAGVMQNPRHLVRRRGQEARLRCSPMKGHSHVYWYRQLPEEGLKFMVYLQKENIIDESGMPKERFSAEFPKEGPSILRIQQVVRGDSAAYFCASSPSRDGYTFGSGTRLTVV.

The chain carries TRBV7-2 and TRBJ2-5; a possible D gene is TRBD2 (6 bases). The CDR3 loop spans 13 amino acids. Germline CDR1 and CDR2: SGHTA and FQGNSA. The V end was cut by 5 bases, the J end by 7 bases, with 14 bases between. The CDR3 spells CASSLPGAGTQYF. DNA for the CDR3: TGTGCCAGCAGCCTTCCCGGAGCGGGGACCCAGTACTTC.

This clonotype was recorded a few times. This rearrangement joins TRBV12-3 or TRBV12-4 to TRBJ2-7, with TRBD2 as a possible D gene (6 bases). V shed 3 bases and J shed 1 base, with 19 bases lying between them. The CDR3 runs to 17 residues. This CDR3 reads CASSLGDSGWKSYEQYF. The CDR3 region has the DNA TGTGCCAGCAGTTTGGGGGACTCCGGCTGGAAATCCTACGAGCAGTACTTC.

This clonotype was found a few times. The chain joins TRBV7-2 to TRBJ1-6; D is uncertain. The germline V gene has CDR1 SGHTA and CDR2 FQGNSA. Between the trimmed V and J ends, which lost 2 bases and 5 bases, there was a span of 16 bases. The CDR3 totals 17 residues. The CDR3 protein is CASSLFSSRGNNSPLHF. CDR3 nucleotides: TGTGCCAGCAGCTTATTCAGCTCTCGGGGAAATAATTCACCCCTCCACTTT.

This clonotype has more than one count but fewer than ten. The chain employs TRBV7-9 and TRBJ2-7; maybe TRBD1 (5 bases). CDR1 and CDR2 (germline): SEHNR, FQNEAQ (reference sequence). The ends were cut back, 6 bases at V and 0 bases at J, with 15 bases in the middle. The CDR3 spans 15 residues. The CDR3, as DNA: TGTGCCAGCAGTCCCGCGGACATCTCCTCCTACGAGCAGTACGTC. Protein product: CASSPADISSYEQYV.

This clonotype came up many times. The chain links TRBV7-2 to TRBJ2-1; 7 nucleotides line up with TRBD2. CDR1 SGHTA and CDR2 FQGNSA come from the germline V gene. The CDR3 runs to 16 residues. V dropped 5 bases and J dropped 9; count of bases not matched to a gene: 16. The CDR3 sequence is CASSLTRPLAVGEQFF. CDR3 nucleotide sequence: TGTGCCAGCAGCCTCACCCGGCCCCTAGCGGTTGGTGAGCAGTTCTTC.

This clonotype was found a few times. The chain employs TRBV20-1 and TRBJ1-4; D call uncertain. Germline lookup yields CDR1 DFQATT and CDR2 SNEGSKA (reference sequence). This CDR3 contains 14 residues. The V end lost 4 bases, the J end lost 0 bases, and 9 bases lay between the germline ends. The CDR3 spells CSAKAGATNEKLFF. The DNA for the CDR3 is TGCAGTGCTAAAGCGGGCGCAACTAATGAAAAACTGTTTTTT.

This clonotype was counted many times. The chain couples TRBV7-9 to TRBJ2-2; 7 bases line up with TRBD1. V dropped 5 bases and J dropped 2; count of bases not matched to a gene: 5. The CDR3 has 15 amino acids. Germline V gene sequence: CDR1 SEHNR, CDR2 FQNEAQ (reference sequence). CDR3 nucleotide sequence: TGTGCCAGCAGCACGTGGACAGGAAACACCGGGGAGCTGTTTTTT. It is translated as CASSTWTGNTGELFF.

In regard to this clonotype: Compared with germline, one end of the junction differs, possibly owing to a read error. The V and J genes are TRBV28 and TRBJ2-5; D perhaps matches TRBD1 (7 bases). CDR1 MDHEN and CDR2 SYDVKM come from the germline V gene. CDR3 length: 13 residues. This CDR3 is CAGGSTVPETQYF. The CDR3 DNA sequence: TGCGCAGGGGGGTCCACCGTCCCGGAGACCCAGTACTTC.